This TCR beta chain is from a study of CD8+CD57+ T cells in acquired aplastic anemia. Profiling of TCR beta VDJ combinations and CDR3 sequences used genomic DNA as template. From the reads, TCRdb called clonotypes with MiXCR, one entry per CDR3 protein. The sample lists some 150,000 distinct CDR3 sequences; about 70% were seen once. The CDR3 covers 14 residues. Germline CDR1 SGHTA, CDR2 FQGNSA. V lost 1 base, J lost 7 bases, and 14 bases lay in between. Patients sequenced had flow cytometry evidence of CD8+CD57+ cell expansion. The sequenced sample was sorted CD4+, CD8+, or CD8+CD57+ T cells (not recorded which) from PBMCs. The receptor's source is a human donor with aplastic anemia. V gene TRBV7-2 combines with J gene TRBJ2-7, with D tentatively TRBD2 (6 bases). CDR3 amino acids: CASSLGGLGREQYF. The CDR3 region has the DNA TGTGCCAGCAGCTTAGGGGGCTTGGGGAGGGAGCAGTACTTC.